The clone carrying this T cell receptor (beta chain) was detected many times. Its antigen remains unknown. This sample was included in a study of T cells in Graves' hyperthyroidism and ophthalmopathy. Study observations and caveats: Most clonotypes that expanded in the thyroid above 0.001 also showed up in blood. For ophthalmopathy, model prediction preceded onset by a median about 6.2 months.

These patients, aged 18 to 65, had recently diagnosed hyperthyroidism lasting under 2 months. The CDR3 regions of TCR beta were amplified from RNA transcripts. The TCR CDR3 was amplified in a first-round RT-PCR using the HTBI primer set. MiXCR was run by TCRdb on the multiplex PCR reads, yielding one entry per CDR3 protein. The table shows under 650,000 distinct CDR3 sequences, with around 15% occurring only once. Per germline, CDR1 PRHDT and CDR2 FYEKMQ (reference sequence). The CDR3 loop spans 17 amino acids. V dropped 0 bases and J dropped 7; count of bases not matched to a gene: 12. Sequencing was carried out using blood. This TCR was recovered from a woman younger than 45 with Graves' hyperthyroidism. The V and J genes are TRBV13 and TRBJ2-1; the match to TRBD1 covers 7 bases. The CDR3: CASSLGGGAGGENEQFF. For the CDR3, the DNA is TGTGCCAGCAGCTTAGGAGGTGGGGCAGGGGGTGAAAATGAGCAGTTCTTC.